Sequencing of this T cell receptor beta chain was carried out in a study of cytomegalovirus exposure and HLA in healthy donors. Study observations and caveats: Rates of TCR association differed by HLA locus in a later analysis, with DRB1 highest and HLA-C lowest.

The PCR had 60 Vbeta and 13 Jbeta primers. Profiling relied on immunoSEQ multiplex PCR, and the TCRdb table lists in-frame clones only, not all of them. The sample has some 150,000 clones, around three quarters seen once. To note about this clone: The antigen remains undetermined.

There are 14 residues in the CDR3. Trimming cost V 6 bases and J 6 bases, with 15 bases left between them. In germline, CDR1 is MNHEY, CDR2 SVGAGI. The receptor comes from a man aged 40-49 years in good health and CMV-seronegative. This chain uses TRBV6-5 with TRBJ1-5; D is perhaps TRBD1 (6 bases). The sequenced material came from PBMCs. CDR3 in DNA: TGTGCCAGCAGCATTACAGGGCCCGGTCAGCCCCAGCATTTT. Protein: CASSITGPGQPQHF.